Listed below are T cell receptor beta chains from one sample, sequenced in a study of blood T cell repertoires in COVID-19. Data came from immunoSEQ multiplex PCR; TCRdb stores just in-frame clones and leaves some out. The sample records about 360,000 clones, 70% to 90% being singletons. The source material was PBMCs or T cells enriched from blood (not recorded which). The receptor source for this set is a man aged 25-45 years who had recovered from COVID-19. Both conserved end residues are part of each CDR3. The D gene is left open where the match is weak. A row's size may be missing; if present it is once, few, many or a size class.

clone_size,j_call,d_call,v_call,cdr3_nt,cdr3_aa
NA,TRBJ1-1,TRBD1,TRBV3-1/TRBV3-2,TGTGCCAGCAGTCAAAGGGTCACAGGGGAAACTGAAGCTTTCTTT,CASSQRVTGETEAFF
NA,TRBJ2-7,NA,TRBV19,TGTGCCAGTAGTCGGGCAGGGGAACGCGAGCAGTACTTC,CASSRAGEREQYF
NA,TRBJ1-2,NA,TRBV7-9,TGTGCCAGCAGCGAGTCAGCAGGGCCCTATGGCTACACCTTC,CASSESAGPYGYTF
NA,TRBJ1-1,NA,TRBV27,TGTGCCAGCAGTTTGGTACATGGCTCTGAAGCTTTCTTT,CASSLVHGSEAFF
NA,TRBJ1-5,NA,TRBV11-3,TGTGCCAGCAGCCCAAAACAGGGTCCCGATCAGCCCCAGCATTTT,CASSPKQGPDQPQHF
once,TRBJ2-7,TRBD2,TRBV4-3,TGCGCCAGCAGCCAAGATCTAGCGGCCAACTCCTACGAGCAGTACTTC,CASSQDLAANSYEQYF
NA,TRBJ1-2,TRBD1,TRBV5-1,TGCGCCAGCAGCCAACCGGGACAGGGGGCCAGGGGCTACACCTTC,CASSQPGQGARGYTF
NA,TRBJ2-7,TRBD1,TRBV18,TGTGCCAGCTCACCCTATGGACAGGGCATCCTCTCCTACGAGCAGTACTTC,CASSPYGQGILSYEQYF
NA,TRBJ1-1,NA,TRBV12-3/TRBV12-4,TGTGCCAGCAGTTTAAACCTATACACTGAAGCTTTCTTT,CASSLNLYTEAFF
NA,TRBJ1-2,NA,TRBV6-1,TGTGCCAGCAGTGAATCGGTGGCGTCAAGGCGGAACTATGGCTACACCTTC,CASSESVASRRNYGYTF
once,TRBJ2-7,TRBD1,TRBV6-5,TGTGCCAGCACATCGACAGGGGCGACCTACGAGCAGTACTTC,CASTSTGATYEQYF
once,TRBJ1-1,TRBD1,TRBV5-1,TGCGCCAGCACCCCGGGACAGGGCCAAGCTTTCTTT,CASTPGQGQAFF
NA,TRBJ1-2,TRBD1,TRBV14,TGTGCCAGCAGCCAAGGGACAGGAACTAACTATGGCTACACCTTC,CASSQGTGTNYGYTF
NA,TRBJ2-5,NA,TRBV5-1,TGCGCCAGCAGCCCAGCGACCTTTACCCAAGAGACCCAGTACTTC,CASSPATFTQETQYF
NA,TRBJ1-6,NA,TRBV6-5,TGTGCCAGCAGTCAACAGGGAAGTTCACCCCTCCACTTT,CASSQQGSSPLHF
once,TRBJ2-7,NA,TRBV4-3,TGCGCCAGCAGCCCCGGTTTGACAGCGGGCTCCTACGAGCAGTACTTC,CASSPGLTAGSYEQYF
NA,TRBJ2-2,NA,TRBV2,TGTGCCAGCTCTTGGGGCCAATATAGTTCGAACACCGGGGAGCTGTTTTTT,CASSWGQYSSNTGELFF
NA,TRBJ1-5,TRBD1,TRBV11-2,TGTGCCAGCAGCTCAGGGACAGGGGGACAGCCCCAGCATTTT,CASSSGTGGQPQHF
NA,TRBJ2-2,TRBD1,TRBV4-3,TGCGCCAGCAGCCAAGAAGGATTGGGGACAGGGAAGCTGTTTTTT,CASSQEGLGTGKLFF
once,TRBJ1-2,NA,TRBV7-2,TGTGCCAGCAGCTCTCCGGGGGACGCCCTTGGCTACACCTTC,CASSSPGDALGYTF
NA,TRBJ1-2,NA,TRBV25-1,TGTGCCAGCAGTGAAGTTTCCACGCGGGGGATCTATGGCTACACCTTC,CASSEVSTRGIYGYTF
NA,TRBJ1-2,NA,TRBV5-4,TGTGCCAGCAGCCTCGGATCGGGTTTGCGCGGCTACACCTTC,CASSLGSGLRGYTF
NA,TRBJ1-1,TRBD1,TRBV5-1,TGCGCCAGCAGCTTGGGACAGGGAGCCATGAACACTGAAGCTTTCTTT,CASSLGQGAMNTEAFF
NA,TRBJ1-2,TRBD1,TRBV6-2/TRBV6-3,TGTGCCAGCAGTTCCCTCCGGGACAGGGATGGCTACACCTTC,CASSSLRDRDGYTF
once,TRBJ1-2,NA,TRBV19,TGTGCCGCCAGCAGCCGGGGGGGTTTCTATGGCTACACCTTC,CAASSRGGFYGYTF
NA,TRBJ1-3,NA,TRBV11-2,TGTGCCAGCAGCGAACAGGCACACTCTGGAAACACCATATATTTT,CASSEQAHSGNTIYF
NA,TRBJ2-1,TRBD2,TRBV27,TGTGCCAGCAGTTCCGGGACTAGCGGTTACAATGAGCAGTTCTTC,CASSSGTSGYNEQFF
NA,TRBJ2-5,NA,TRBV5-1,TGCGCCAGCAGCTTGAGAGGGGAGACCCAGTACTTC,CASSLRGETQYF
NA,TRBJ1-5,TRBD1,TRBV5-5,TGTGCCAGCAGCGAGGGACAGGAGTATAGCAATCAGCCCCAGCATTTT,CASSEGQEYSNQPQHF
NA,TRBJ1-5,TRBD1,TRBV18,TGTGCCAGCTCACCGGACAGGGGGCTGATGGGCAATCAGCCCCAGCATTTT,CASSPDRGLMGNQPQHF
NA,TRBJ2-7,NA,TRBV21-1,TGTGCCAGCAGCGAGCGGGCCTCGGAGCTCGCCTACGAGCAGTACTTC,CASSERASELAYEQYF
NA,TRBJ1-4,NA,TRBV19,TGTGCCAGTAGTATAGAATCGGGTGAAAAACTGTTTTTT,CASSIESGEKLFF
NA,TRBJ1-2,NA,TRBV7-9,TGTGCCAGCAGCTTAGCGTGGGGGGGCTCGTATGGCTACACCTTC,CASSLAWGGSYGYTF
few,TRBJ1-6,NA,TRBV13,TGTGCCAGCAGCTTAGGGGGGAGCTCCTATAATTCACCCCTCCACTTT,CASSLGGSSYNSPLHF
NA,TRBJ1-1,NA,TRBV12-5,TGTGCTAGTTTGCGGGGGGTAACGAACACTGAAGCTTTCTTT,CASLRGVTNTEAFF
NA,TRBJ2-3,TRBD2,TRBV10-3,TGTGCCATCAATCAGCGGGGGAACCGCACAGATACGCAGTATTTT,CAINQRGNRTDTQYF
NA,TRBJ1-6,TRBD1,TRBV5-6,TGTGCCAGCAGCCCTGGGACAGGGGGCCTTTCACCCCTCCACTTT,CASSPGTGGLSPLHF
NA,TRBJ2-5,NA,TRBV5-6,TGTGCCAGCAGCCCCCGCCTGACACGACAAGAGACCCAGTACTTC,CASSPRLTRQETQYF
NA,TRBJ2-1,TRBD2,TRBV6-1,TGTGCCAGCAGTGACCTAGCGGGTTACTCCTACAATGAGCAGTTCTTC,CASSDLAGYSYNEQFF
NA,TRBJ2-1,TRBD2,TRBV6-5,TGTGCCAGCTTCCTAGCGGTTTCCTACAATGAGCAGTTCTTC,CASFLAVSYNEQFF
NA,TRBJ1-2,TRBD1,TRBV3-1/TRBV3-2,TGTGCCAGCAGCCAAGAAGGCCAGGGGGCGATCCACACCTTC,CASSQEGQGAIHTF
NA,TRBJ2-1,TRBD1,TRBV5-1,TGCGCCAGCAGCTTGGTGGTGGGACAGGGGGCTGGTGAGCAGTTCTTC,CASSLVVGQGAGEQFF
NA,TRBJ2-5,NA,TRBV10-3,TGTGCCATCAGAGGGGGGGCCGAAGAGACCCAGTACTTC,CAIRGGAEETQYF
NA,TRBJ1-2,TRBD1,TRBV5-4,TGTGCCAGCAGCCGGGGGGACAGGGATGACTATGGCTACACCTTC,CASSRGDRDDYGYTF
once,TRBJ2-3,NA,TRBV5-1,TGCGCCAGCAGCTCCGGGACATCCGAAAAAAATGAGTATTTT,CASSSGTSEKNEYF
NA,TRBJ2-7,TRBD1,TRBV4-1,TGCGCCAGCAGCCAAATCTACAGGGGGCGATCCTACGAGCAGTACTTC,CASSQIYRGRSYEQYF